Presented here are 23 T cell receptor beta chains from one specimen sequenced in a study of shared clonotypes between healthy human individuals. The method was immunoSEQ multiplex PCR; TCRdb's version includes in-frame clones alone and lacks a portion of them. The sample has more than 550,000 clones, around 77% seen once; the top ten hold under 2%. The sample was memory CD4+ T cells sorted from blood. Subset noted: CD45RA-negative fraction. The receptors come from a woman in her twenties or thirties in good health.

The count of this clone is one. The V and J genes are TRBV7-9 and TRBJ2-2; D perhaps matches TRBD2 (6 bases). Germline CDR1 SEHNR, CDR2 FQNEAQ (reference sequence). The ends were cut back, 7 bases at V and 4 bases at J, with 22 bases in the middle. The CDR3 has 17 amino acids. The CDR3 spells CASMRRGRDAGTGELFF. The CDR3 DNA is TGTGCCAGCATGCGGAGGGGACGCGACGCGGGCACCGGGGAGCTGTTTTTT. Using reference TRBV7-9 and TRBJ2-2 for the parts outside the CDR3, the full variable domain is DTGVSQNPRHKITKRGQNVTFRCDPISEHNRLYWYRQTLGQGPEFLTYFQNEAQLEKSRLLSDRFSAERPKGSFSTLEIQRTEQGDSAMYLCASMRRGRDAGTGELFFGEGSRLTVL.

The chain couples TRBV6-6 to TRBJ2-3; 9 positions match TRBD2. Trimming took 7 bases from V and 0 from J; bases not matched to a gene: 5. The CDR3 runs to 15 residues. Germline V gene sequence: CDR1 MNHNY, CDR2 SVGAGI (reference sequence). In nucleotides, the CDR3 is TGTGCCAGCACGTCTCTAGCGGGAAGCACAGATACGCAGTATTTT. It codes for CASTSLAGSTDTQYF.

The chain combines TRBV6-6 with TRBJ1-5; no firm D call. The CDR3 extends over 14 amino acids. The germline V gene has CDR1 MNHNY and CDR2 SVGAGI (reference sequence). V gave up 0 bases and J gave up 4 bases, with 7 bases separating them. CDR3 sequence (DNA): TGTGCCAGCAGTTACTCGATAACGAATCAGCCCCAGCATTTT. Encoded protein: CASSYSITNQPQHF.

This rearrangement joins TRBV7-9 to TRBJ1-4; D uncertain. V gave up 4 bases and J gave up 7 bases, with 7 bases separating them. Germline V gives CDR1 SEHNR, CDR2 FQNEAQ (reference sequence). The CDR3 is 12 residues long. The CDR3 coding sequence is TGTGCCAGCAGCTCCCCTGGTGAAAAACTGTTTTTT. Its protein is CASSSPGEKLFF.

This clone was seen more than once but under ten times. CDR3 protein: CATSGGLAGGDGANVLTF. CDR3 sequence (DNA): TGTGCCACCAGCGGGGGCCTAGCGGGAGGGGATGGGGCCAACGTCCTGACTTTC. The gene calls are TRBV15 and TRBJ2-6, with 12 bases that match TRBD2. The CDR3 is made up of 18 amino acids. Unmatched junction bases numbered 8, after V lost 5 bases and J lost 3 bases. The germline gives CDR1 LNHNV, CDR2 YYDKDF (reference sequence). The full variable domain, rest sourced from reference TRBV15 and TRBJ2-6, is DAMVIQNPRYQVTQFGKPVTLSCSQTLNHNVMYWYQQKSSQAPKLLFHYYDKDFNNEADTPDNFQSRRPNTSFCFLDIRSPGLGDTAMYLCATSGGLAGGDGANVLTFGAGSRLTVL.

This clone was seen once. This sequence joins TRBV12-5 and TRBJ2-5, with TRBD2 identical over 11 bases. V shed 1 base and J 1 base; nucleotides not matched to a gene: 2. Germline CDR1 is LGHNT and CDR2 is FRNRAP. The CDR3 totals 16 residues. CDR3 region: CASGLGTSGPQETQYF. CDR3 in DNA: TGTGCTAGTGGTTTGGGGACTAGCGGGCCCCAAGAGACCCAGTACTTC.

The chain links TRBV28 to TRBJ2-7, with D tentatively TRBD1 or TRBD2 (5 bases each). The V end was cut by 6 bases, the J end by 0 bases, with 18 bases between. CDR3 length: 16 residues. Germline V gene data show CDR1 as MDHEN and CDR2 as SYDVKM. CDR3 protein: CASSSGAGTVSYEQYF. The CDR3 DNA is TGTGCCAGCAGCTCAGGCGCCGGGACGGTCTCCTACGAGCAGTACTTC. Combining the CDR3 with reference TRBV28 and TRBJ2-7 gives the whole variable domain DVKVTQSSRYLVKRTGEKVFLECVQDMDHENMFWYRQDPGLGLRLIYFSYDVKMKEKGDIPEGYSVSREKKERFSLILESASTNQTSMYLCASSSGAGTVSYEQYFGPGTRLTVT.

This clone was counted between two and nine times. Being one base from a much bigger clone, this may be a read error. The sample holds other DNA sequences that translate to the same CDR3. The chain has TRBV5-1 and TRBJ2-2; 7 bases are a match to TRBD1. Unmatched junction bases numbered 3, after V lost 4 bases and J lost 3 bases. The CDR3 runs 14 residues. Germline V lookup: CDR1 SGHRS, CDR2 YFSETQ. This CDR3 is CASSPGTDTGELFF. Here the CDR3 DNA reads TGCGCCAGCAGCCCTGGGACAGACACCGGGGAGCTGTTTTTT. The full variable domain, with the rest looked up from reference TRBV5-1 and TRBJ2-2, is KAGVTQTPRYLIKTRGQQVTLSCSPISGHRSVSWYQQTPGQGLQFLFEYFSETQRNKGNFPGRFSGRQFSNSRSEMNVSTLELGDSALYLCASSPGTDTGELFFGEGSRLTVL.

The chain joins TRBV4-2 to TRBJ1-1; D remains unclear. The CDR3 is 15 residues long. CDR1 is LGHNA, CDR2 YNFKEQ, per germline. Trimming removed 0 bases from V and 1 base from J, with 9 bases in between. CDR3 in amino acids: CASSQDRRTNTEAFF. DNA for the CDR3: TGTGCCAGCAGCCAAGACCGCCGGACGAACACTGAAGCTTTCTTT.

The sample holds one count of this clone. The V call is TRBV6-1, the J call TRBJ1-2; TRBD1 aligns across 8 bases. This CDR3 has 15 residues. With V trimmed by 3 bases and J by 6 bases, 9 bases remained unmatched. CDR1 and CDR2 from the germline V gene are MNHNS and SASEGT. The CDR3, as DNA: TGTGCCAGCAGTGAGCTACTGACAGGGGTACATGGCTACACCTTC. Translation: CASSELLTGVHGYTF.

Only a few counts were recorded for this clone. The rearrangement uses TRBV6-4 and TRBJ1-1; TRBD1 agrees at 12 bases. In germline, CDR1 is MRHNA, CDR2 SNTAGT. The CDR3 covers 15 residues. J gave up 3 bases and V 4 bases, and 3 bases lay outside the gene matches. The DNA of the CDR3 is TGTGCCAGCAGTGCGGGACAGGGGGCTGACACTGAAGCTTTCTTT. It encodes CASSAGQGADTEAFF.

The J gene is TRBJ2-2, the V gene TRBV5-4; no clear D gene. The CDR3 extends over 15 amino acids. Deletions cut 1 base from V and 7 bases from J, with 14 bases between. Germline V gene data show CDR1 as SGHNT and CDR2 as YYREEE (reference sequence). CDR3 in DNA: TGTGCCAGCAGCTTGATAGGGATCGGCGGCGGGGAGCTGTTTTTT. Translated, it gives CASSLIGIGGGELFF.

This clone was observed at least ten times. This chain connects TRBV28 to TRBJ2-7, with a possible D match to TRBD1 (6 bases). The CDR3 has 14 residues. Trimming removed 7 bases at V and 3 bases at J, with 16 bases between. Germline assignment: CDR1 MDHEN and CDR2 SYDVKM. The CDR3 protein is CASNPTTGFYEQYF. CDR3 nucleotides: TGTGCCAGCAACCCTACCACAGGGTTCTACGAGCAGTACTTC.

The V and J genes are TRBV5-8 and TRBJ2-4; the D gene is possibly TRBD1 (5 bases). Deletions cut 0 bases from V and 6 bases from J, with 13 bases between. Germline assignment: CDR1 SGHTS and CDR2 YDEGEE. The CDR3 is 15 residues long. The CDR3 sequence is CASSLGNRPGNIQYF. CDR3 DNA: TGTGCCAGCAGCTTGGGGAACAGGCCGGGAAACATTCAGTACTTC.

As DNA, the CDR3 is TGCAGTGCTAGTTACCTCTACGAGCAGTACTTC. Encoded protein: CSASYLYEQYF. This chain links TRBV20-1 with TRBJ2-7, with D hard to call. Trimming took 3 bases from V and 3 from J, leaving 6 bases between them. CDR1 DFQATT and CDR2 SNEGSKA come from the germline V gene (reference sequence). The CDR3 extends over 11 amino acids.

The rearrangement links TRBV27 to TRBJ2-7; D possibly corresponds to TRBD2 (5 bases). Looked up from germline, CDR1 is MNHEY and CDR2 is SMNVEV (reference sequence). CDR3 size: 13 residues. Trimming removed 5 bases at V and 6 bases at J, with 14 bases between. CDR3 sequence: CASSPRLAVEQYF. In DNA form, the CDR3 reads TGTGCCAGCAGTCCCCGGCTAGCCGTCGAGCAGTACTTC.

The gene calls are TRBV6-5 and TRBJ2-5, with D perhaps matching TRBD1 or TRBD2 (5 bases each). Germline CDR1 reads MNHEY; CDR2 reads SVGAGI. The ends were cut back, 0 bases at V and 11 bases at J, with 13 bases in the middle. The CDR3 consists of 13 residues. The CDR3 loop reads CASSYSGRSEQYF. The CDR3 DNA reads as TGTGCCAGCAGTTACTCGGGACGGTCGGAGCAGTACTTC.

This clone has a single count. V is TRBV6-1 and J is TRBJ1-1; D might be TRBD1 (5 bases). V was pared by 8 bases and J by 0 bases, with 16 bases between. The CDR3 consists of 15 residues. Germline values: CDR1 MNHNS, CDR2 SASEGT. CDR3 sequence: CASFERGFMNTEAFF. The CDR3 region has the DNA TGTGCCAGCTTCGAACGGGGGTTCATGAACACTGAAGCTTTCTTT.

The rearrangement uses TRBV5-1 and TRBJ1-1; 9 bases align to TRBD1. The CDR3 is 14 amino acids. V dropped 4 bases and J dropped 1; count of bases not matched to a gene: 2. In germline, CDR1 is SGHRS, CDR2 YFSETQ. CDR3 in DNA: TGCGCCAGCAGCACACAGGGGGCGAACACTGAAGCTTTCTTT. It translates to CASSTQGANTEAFF.

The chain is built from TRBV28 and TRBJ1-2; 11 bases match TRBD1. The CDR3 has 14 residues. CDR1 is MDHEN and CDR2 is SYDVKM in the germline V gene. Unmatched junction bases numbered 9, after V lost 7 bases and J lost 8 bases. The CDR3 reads CASTKDRGLWGYTF. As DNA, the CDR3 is TGTGCCAGCACAAAGGACAGGGGGCTTTGGGGCTACACCTTC.

The CDR3 region has the DNA TGTGCCAGCAGCGAGACCATAATGGAGCAGTTCTTC. The encoded protein is CASSETIMEQFF. The J gene is TRBJ2-1, the V gene TRBV7-2; D not resolved. CDR3 size: 12 residues. Trimming took off 5 bases at V and 10 bases at J, with 12 bases between the two ends. The germline V gene encodes CDR1 SGHTA and CDR2 FQGNSA.

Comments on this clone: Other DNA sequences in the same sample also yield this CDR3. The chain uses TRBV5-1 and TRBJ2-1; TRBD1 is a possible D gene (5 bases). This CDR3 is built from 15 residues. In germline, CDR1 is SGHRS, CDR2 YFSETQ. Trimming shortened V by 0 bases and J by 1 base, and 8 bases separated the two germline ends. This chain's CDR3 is CASSLDTGSYNEQFF. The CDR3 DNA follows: TGCGCCAGCAGCTTGGATACAGGATCCTACAATGAGCAGTTCTTC.

The CDR3 DNA sequence: TGTGCCAGCAGTGCCCGGGCGGGGGCGGCCACCGGGGAGCTGTTTTTT. Protein product: CASSARAGAATGELFF. The V and J genes are TRBV6-1 and TRBJ2-2; possible D gene TRBD2, 7 bases. CDR1 is MNHNS and CDR2 is SASEGT in the germline V gene. Trimming removed 4 bases from V and 4 bases from J, with 16 bases in between. The CDR3 is made up of 16 amino acids.